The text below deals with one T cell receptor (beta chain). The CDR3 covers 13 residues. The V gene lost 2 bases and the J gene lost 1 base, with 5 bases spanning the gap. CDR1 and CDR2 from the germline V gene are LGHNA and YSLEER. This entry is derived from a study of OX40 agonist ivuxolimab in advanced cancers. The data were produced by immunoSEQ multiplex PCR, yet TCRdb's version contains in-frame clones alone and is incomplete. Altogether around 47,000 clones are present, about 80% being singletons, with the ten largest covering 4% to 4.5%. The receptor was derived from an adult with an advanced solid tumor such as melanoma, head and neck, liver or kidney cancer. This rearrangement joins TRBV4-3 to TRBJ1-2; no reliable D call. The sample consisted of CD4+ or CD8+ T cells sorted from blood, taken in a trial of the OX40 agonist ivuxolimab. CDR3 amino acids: CASSQWLNYGYTF. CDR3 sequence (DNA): TGCGCCAGCAGCCAATGGCTTAACTATGGCTACACCTTC.